These T cell receptor beta chains were read from a single sample in a study of T cell changes during pregnancy in multiple sclerosis. The protocol was immunoSEQ multiplex PCR, while the TCRdb copy is restricted to in-frame clones and leaves out a portion. Of 55,000 to 85,000 clones in the sample, 92% were seen once. The starting material was peripheral blood, obtained after pregnancy. All receptors derive from a female donor with multiple sclerosis, enrolled in a pregnancy study. Each CDR3 is given with its conserved first and last residue. A D gene is named only where the DNA matches it firmly. Clone sizes are given selectively: once, few, many, or a class where the clone is expanded.

v_gene: TRBV2; d_gene: -; j_gene: TRBJ2-7; abundance: -; CDR3aa: CASKGADPYEQYF; CDR3nt: TGTGCCAGCAAGGGAGCGGACCCCTACGAGCAGTACTTC
v_gene: TRBV19; d_gene: TRBD1; j_gene: TRBJ1-4; abundance: -; CDR3aa: CASSSGTGGSTNEKLFF; CDR3nt: TGTGCCAGTAGCTCCGGGACAGGGGGTTCGACTAATGAAAAACTGTTTTTT
v_gene: TRBV15; d_gene: TRBD2; j_gene: TRBJ2-5; abundance: -; CDR3aa: CATSRVVGGSRETQYF; CDR3nt: TGTGCCACCAGCAGAGTCGTAGGCGGGAGCCGAGAGACCCAGTACTTC
v_gene: TRBV7-2; d_gene: -; j_gene: TRBJ2-7; abundance: -; CDR3aa: CASSAQWGDYEQYF; CDR3nt: TGTGCCAGCAGCGCTCAGTGGGGAGACTACGAGCAGTACTTC
v_gene: TRBV6-5; d_gene: TRBD2; j_gene: TRBJ2-1; abundance: -; CDR3aa: CASSLLAGYNEQFF; CDR3nt: TGTGCCTCCTCGCTCCTAGCGGGTTACAATGAGCAGTTCTTC
v_gene: TRBV7-8; d_gene: TRBD1; j_gene: TRBJ2-7; abundance: -; CDR3aa: CASSWGQGREQYF; CDR3nt: TGTGCCAGCAGCTGGGGACAGGGGAGAGAGCAGTACTTC
v_gene: TRBV7-2; d_gene: -; j_gene: TRBJ1-1; abundance: few; CDR3aa: CASSSQGQGGTEAFF; CDR3nt: TGTGCCAGCAGCTCTCAAGGCCAGGGAGGCACTGAAGCTTTCTTT
v_gene: TRBV13; d_gene: TRBD2; j_gene: TRBJ2-1; abundance: -; CDR3aa: CASSLRGSGRSPDNEQFF; CDR3nt: TGTGCCAGCAGCCTCCGGGGTAGCGGGAGATCTCCCGACAATGAGCAGTTCTTC
v_gene: TRBV5-4; d_gene: -; j_gene: TRBJ2-2; abundance: -; CDR3aa: CASRFGAANTGELFF; CDR3nt: TGTGCCAGCCGATTTGGGGCTGCGAACACCGGGGAGCTGTTTTTT
v_gene: TRBV30; d_gene: -; j_gene: TRBJ1-6; abundance: -; CDR3aa: CAWSGWQGQSSYNSPLHF; CDR3nt: TGTGCCTGGAGTGGCTGGCAGGGGCAGAGCTCCTATAATTCACCCCTCCACTTT
v_gene: TRBV5-1; d_gene: TRBD2; j_gene: TRBJ2-2; abundance: -; CDR3aa: CASSRGTSANTGELFF; CDR3nt: TGCGCCAGCAGCAGAGGGACTAGCGCGAACACCGGGGAGCTGTTTTTT
v_gene: TRBV5-1; d_gene: TRBD2; j_gene: TRBJ2-1; abundance: -; CDR3aa: CASSPKSSGNNEQFF; CDR3nt: TGCGCCAGCAGCCCGAAATCTAGCGGGAATAATGAGCAGTTCTTC
v_gene: TRBV5-1; d_gene: -; j_gene: TRBJ2-1; abundance: -; CDR3aa: CASSTGPSYNEQFF; CDR3nt: TGCGCCAGCAGCACAGGACCTTCCTACAATGAGCAGTTCTTC
v_gene: TRBV5-1; d_gene: TRBD2; j_gene: TRBJ2-7; abundance: -; CDR3aa: CATGEGEGEQYF; CDR3nt: TGCGCCACGGGGGAGGGTGAGGGCGAGCAGTACTTC
v_gene: TRBV7-9; d_gene: -; j_gene: TRBJ2-7; abundance: once; CDR3aa: CASSPGAYEQYF; CDR3nt: TGTGCCAGCAGCCCGGGGGCCTACGAGCAGTACTTC
v_gene: TRBV4-3; d_gene: -; j_gene: TRBJ2-5; abundance: -; CDR3aa: CASSQDRLATTQYF; CDR3nt: TGCGCCAGCAGCCAAGATCGATTAGCTACGACCCAGTACTTC
v_gene: TRBV7-9; d_gene: -; j_gene: TRBJ2-7; abundance: once; CDR3aa: CASSPRGGPYEQYF; CDR3nt: TGTGCCAGCAGCCCACGTGGCGGCCCCTACGAGCAGTACTTC
v_gene: TRBV6-5; d_gene: TRBD1; j_gene: TRBJ2-5; abundance: once; CDR3aa: CASSPDREETQYF; CDR3nt: TGTGCCAGCAGTCCCGACAGGGAAGAGACCCAGTACTTC
v_gene: TRBV29-1; d_gene: -; j_gene: TRBJ2-3; abundance: -; CDR3aa: CSFSAPRGTDTQYF; CDR3nt: TGCAGCTTTTCTGCCCCAAGAGGCACAGATACGCAGTATTTT
v_gene: TRBV7-2; d_gene: TRBD2; j_gene: TRBJ2-4; abundance: -; CDR3aa: CASSAGTSDNIQYF; CDR3nt: TGTGCCAGCAGCGCAGGGACTAGCGATAACATTCAGTACTTC
v_gene: TRBV18; d_gene: TRBD1; j_gene: TRBJ1-5; abundance: -; CDR3aa: CASSAQGADQPQHF; CDR3nt: TGTGCCAGCTCAGCCCAGGGGGCCGATCAGCCCCAGCATTTT
v_gene: TRBV10-3; d_gene: TRBD2; j_gene: TRBJ2-1; abundance: -; CDR3aa: CAIRGTSGIESYNEQFF; CDR3nt: TGTGCCATCAGGGGGACTAGCGGGATAGAATCCTACAATGAGCAGTTCTTC
v_gene: TRBV5-5; d_gene: TRBD1; j_gene: TRBJ2-7; abundance: -; CDR3aa: CASRRDRSYEQYF; CDR3nt: TGTGCCAGCAGACGGGACAGGTCCTACGAGCAGTACTTC
v_gene: TRBV30; d_gene: TRBD2; j_gene: TRBJ2-1; abundance: -; CDR3aa: CAWSVRLAAYNEQFF; CDR3nt: TGTGCCTGGAGTGTACGACTAGCGGCCTACAATGAGCAGTTCTTC
v_gene: TRBV7-2; d_gene: -; j_gene: TRBJ2-3; abundance: few; CDR3aa: CASSPPSGSTDTQYF; CDR3nt: TGTGCCAGCAGCCCCCCCAGCGGGAGCACAGATACGCAGTATTTT
v_gene: TRBV5-6; d_gene: -; j_gene: TRBJ1-1; abundance: -; CDR3aa: CASSLGRGRNTEAFF; CDR3nt: TGTGCCAGCAGCTTGGGCCGAGGCAGGAACACTGAAGCTTTCTTT
v_gene: TRBV7-7; d_gene: TRBD2; j_gene: TRBJ2-3; abundance: -; CDR3aa: CASSLGLAGARDTQYF; CDR3nt: TGTGCTAGCAGCTTGGGACTAGCGGGAGCAAGAGATACGCAGTATTTT
v_gene: TRBV23-1; d_gene: TRBD2; j_gene: TRBJ2-7; abundance: once; CDR3aa: CASTPPGTSAYEQYF; CDR3nt: TGCGCCAGCACCCCCCCCGGGACTAGCGCTTACGAGCAGTACTTC
v_gene: TRBV18; d_gene: -; j_gene: TRBJ1-1; abundance: -; CDR3aa: CASSPTGTYNTEAFF; CDR3nt: TGTGCCAGCTCACCTACCGGGACATATAACACTGAAGCTTTCTTT
v_gene: TRBV19; d_gene: TRBD1; j_gene: TRBJ1-1; abundance: -; CDR3aa: CASSIWTGVNTEAFF; CDR3nt: TGTGCCAGTAGTATCTGGACAGGGGTGAACACTGAAGCTTTCTTT